Listed below are T cell receptor beta chains from one sample, sequenced in a study of shared T cell receptors in the human thymus. TCRdb's table, derived via immunoSEQ multiplex PCR, lists solely in-frame clones and lacks some. Of about 610,000 clones in the sample, around nine tenths were seen once. These data also formed part of another study, on human thymus T cells.

The material sequenced was thymocytes. Source of these receptors: a boy younger than two with a congenital heart defect. The CDR3 runs from the conserved cysteine through the conserved F or W. The order of the fields is J gene, clone size, D gene, V gene, CDR3 protein, CDR3 DNA. The D gene is left open where the match is weak. Only part of the rows carry a size: once, few, many, or a class if the clone is expanded.

J: TRBJ1-2
size: NA
D: NA
V: TRBV27
CDR3: CASSPIRALGYGYTF
DNA: TGTGCCAGCAGTCCAATCAGGGCCCTCGGCTATGGCTACACCTTC

J: TRBJ1-5
size: once
D: NA
V: TRBV4-3
CDR3: CASSPERGGGQPQHF
DNA: TGCGCCAGCAGCCCCGAGCGGGGGGGCGGGCAGCCCCAGCATTTT

J: TRBJ1-1
size: NA
D: NA
V: TRBV2
CDR3: CASSEDRRLGKRMNTEAFF
DNA: TGTGCCAGCAGTGAAGACAGGCGGCTGGGGAAAAGAATGAACACTGAAGCTTTCTTT

J: TRBJ2-1
size: NA
D: NA
V: TRBV5-1
CDR3: CASSPGGHQRSNEQFF
DNA: TGCGCCAGCAGCCCGGGGGGCCATCAGCGGAGCAATGAGCAGTTCTTC

J: TRBJ2-1
size: few
D: TRBD2
V: TRBV27
CDR3: CASSRGASGRVSYNEQFF
DNA: TGTGCCAGCAGTCGAGGGGCTAGCGGGAGGGTATCCTACAATGAGCAGTTCTTC

J: TRBJ1-2
size: NA
D: TRBD1
V: TRBV11-2
CDR3: CASSDKTGSGGYTF
DNA: TGTGCCAGCAGCGATAAGACAGGGTCGGGGGGCTACACCTTC

J: TRBJ2-1
size: NA
D: NA
V: TRBV6-1
CDR3: CASSERAKHRICEQFF
DNA: TGTGCCAGCAGTGAGAGAGCGAAGCATAGGATATGTGAGCAGTTCTTC

J: TRBJ2-5
size: NA
D: NA
V: TRBV14
CDR3: CASSQEVSRETQYF
DNA: TGTGCCAGCAGCCAAGAGGTGTCCCGGGAGACCCAGTACTTC

J: TRBJ2-5
size: NA
D: NA
V: TRBV7-4
CDR3: CASSPRDSPQETQYF
DNA: TGTGCCAGCAGCCCGCGGGACAGCCCACAAGAGACCCAGTACTTC

J: TRBJ2-2
size: NA
D: NA
V: TRBV28
CDR3: CASSPRQATGELFF
DNA: TGTGCCAGCAGTCCTAGACAGGCCACCGGGGAGCTGTTTTTT

J: TRBJ1-1
size: NA
D: TRBD1
V: TRBV28
CDR3: CASSQKGQGGNTEAFF
DNA: TGTGCCAGCAGTCAGAAGGGACAGGGAGGGAACACTGAAGCTTTCTTT

J: TRBJ2-7
size: NA
D: NA
V: TRBV14
CDR3: CASSQTEPGLYEQYF
DNA: TGTGCCAGCAGCCAGACCGAACCTGGACTCTACGAGCAGTACTTC

J: TRBJ2-7
size: NA
D: NA
V: TRBV11-3
CDR3: CASSLRGIPYEQYF
DNA: TGTGCCAGCAGCTTAAGGGGGATCCCCTACGAGCAGTACTTC

J: TRBJ2-1
size: NA
D: TRBD2
V: TRBV10-3
CDR3: CAISVGLAGAHNEQFF
DNA: TGTGCCATCAGCGTAGGACTAGCGGGAGCCCACAATGAGCAGTTCTTC

J: TRBJ1-1
size: few
D: TRBD1
V: TRBV6-4
CDR3: CASSDGQGDTEAFF
DNA: TGTGCCAGCAGTGACGGACAGGGTGACACTGAAGCTTTCTTT

J: TRBJ2-7
size: NA
D: TRBD2
V: TRBV9
CDR3: CASSERLAATYEQYF
DNA: TGTGCCAGCAGCGAAAGGCTAGCGGCTACCTACGAGCAGTACTTC

J: TRBJ1-1
size: NA
D: NA
V: TRBV11-3
CDR3: CASSTAGPNTEAFF
DNA: TGTGCCAGCAGCACGGCAGGGCCGAACACTGAAGCTTTCTTT

J: TRBJ2-1
size: NA
D: TRBD2
V: TRBV29-1
CDR3: CSVGTSGRADEQFF
DNA: TGCAGCGTTGGAACTAGCGGGAGGGCCGATGAGCAGTTCTTC

J: TRBJ2-5
size: NA
D: TRBD1
V: TRBV15
CDR3: CATSRDTRTGKETQYF
DNA: TGTGCCACCAGCAGAGACACCCGGACAGGGAAAGAGACCCAGTACTTC

J: TRBJ1-1
size: NA
D: NA
V: TRBV12-2
CDR3: CASRLEGRENTEAFF
DNA: TGTGCAAGTCGCTTAGAGGGCAGGGAGAACACTGAAGCTTTCTTT

J: TRBJ2-2
size: NA
D: NA
V: TRBV11-2
CDR3: CASSLGVRGYPGELFF
DNA: TGTGCCAGCAGCTTAGGGGTTAGGGGGTATCCCGGGGAGCTGTTTTTT

J: TRBJ2-7
size: NA
D: TRBD2
V: TRBV6-5
CDR3: CASSYSGRGGYEQYF
DNA: TGTGCCAGCAGTTACTCGGGGAGGGGAGGCTACGAGCAGTACTTC

J: TRBJ2-1
size: NA
D: TRBD2
V: TRBV7-3
CDR3: CASSLGTSGKGYYNEQFF
DNA: TGTGCCAGCAGCTTAGGGACTAGCGGGAAGGGGTACTACAATGAGCAGTTCTTC

J: TRBJ2-1
size: NA
D: TRBD2
V: TRBV27
CDR3: CASSSRLAGDRYNEQFF
DNA: TGTGCCAGCAGCTCCAGACTAGCGGGGGACCGATACAATGAGCAGTTCTTC

J: TRBJ2-3
size: NA
D: TRBD2
V: TRBV5-8
CDR3: CASSSHTLTSGTQTSQYF
DNA: TGTGCCAGCAGCTCCCACACCCTGACTAGCGGGACCCAGACGTCGCAGTATTTT

J: TRBJ2-1
size: NA
D: TRBD2
V: TRBV6-5
CDR3: CASSTSGSSYNEQFF
DNA: TGTGCCAGCAGCACTAGCGGGAGCTCCTACAATGAGCAGTTCTTC

J: TRBJ1-3
size: NA
D: NA
V: TRBV19
CDR3: CASSTTRTSGNTIYF
DNA: TGTGCCAGTAGTACTACGCGCACCTCTGGAAACACCATATATTTT

J: TRBJ2-1
size: NA
D: TRBD2
V: TRBV6-8
CDR3: CASSPGPREDEQFF
DNA: TGTGCCAGCAGCCCCGGTCCGCGGGAGGATGAGCAGTTCTTC

J: TRBJ2-5
size: NA
D: NA
V: TRBV11-2
CDR3: CASSYTEVWVGIRETQYF
DNA: TGTGCCAGCAGCTACACAGAAGTCTGGGTGGGTATCAGGGAGACCCAGTACTTC

J: TRBJ1-4
size: once
D: NA
V: TRBV30
CDR3: CAWSVSPGGGRREKLFF
DNA: TGTGCCTGGAGTGTAAGCCCCGGGGGGGGACGGCGGGAAAAACTGTTTTTT

J: TRBJ1-2
size: NA
D: NA
V: TRBV14
CDR3: CASSQSRDVNYGYTF
DNA: TGTGCCAGCAGCCAATCCAGGGATGTTAACTATGGCTACACCTTC

J: TRBJ1-1
size: NA
D: NA
V: TRBV12-5
CDR3: CASGDLGGPAWAEAFF
DNA: TGTGCTAGTGGGGACCTCGGCGGGCCAGCCTGGGCTGAAGCTTTCTTT

J: TRBJ1-1
size: once
D: TRBD1
V: TRBV5-6
CDR3: CASSFRGQYTEAFF
DNA: TGTGCCAGCAGCTTCAGGGGGCAGTACACTGAAGCTTTCTTT

J: TRBJ2-3
size: NA
D: NA
V: TRBV28
CDR3: CASTQDRRTDTQYF
DNA: TGTGCCAGCACCCAAGACCGGCGGACAGATACGCAGTATTTT

J: TRBJ2-1
size: NA
D: TRBD2
V: TRBV6-6
CDR3: CASTAREGLGNEQFF
DNA: TGTGCCAGCACGGCGCGGGAGGGCCTAGGGAATGAGCAGTTCTTC

J: TRBJ2-7
size: NA
D: TRBD1
V: TRBV11-3
CDR3: CASSLDGTDRGSEQYF
DNA: TGTGCCAGCAGCTTGGACGGTACTGACAGGGGCTCAGAGCAGTACTTC

J: TRBJ2-7
size: NA
D: TRBD2
V: TRBV10-3
CDR3: CAIRPPGGRAFPYEQYF
DNA: TGTGCCATCAGACCTCCGGGGGGGAGGGCCTTCCCCTACGAGCAGTACTTC

J: TRBJ2-5
size: NA
D: TRBD2
V: TRBV7-2
CDR3: CASSPGLAGVGETQYF
DNA: TGTGCCAGCAGCCCCGGACTAGCGGGAGTGGGCGAGACCCAGTACTTC

J: TRBJ1-5
size: NA
D: TRBD1
V: TRBV10-3
CDR3: CAISESTDRGRFKPQHF
DNA: TGTGCCATCAGTGAGTCGACGGACAGGGGACGATTTAAGCCCCAGCATTTT

J: TRBJ2-7
size: NA
D: NA
V: TRBV20-1
CDR3: CSAKPYEQYF
DNA: TGCAGTGCTAAGCCCTACGAGCAGTACTTC

J: TRBJ2-1
size: NA
D: TRBD1
V: TRBV18
CDR3: CASSPPRATGKAVHEQFF
DNA: TGTGCCAGCTCACCACCCCGAGCGACAGGGAAGGCTGTCCATGAGCAGTTCTTC

J: TRBJ2-7
size: NA
D: NA
V: TRBV7-6
CDR3: CASLTFYEQYF
DNA: TGTGCCAGCCTGACTTTCTACGAGCAGTACTTC

J: TRBJ1-5
size: NA
D: NA
V: TRBV7-2
CDR3: CASSLERAEYNQPQHF
DNA: TGTGCCAGCAGCTTAGAGAGGGCCGAGTATAATCAGCCCCAGCATTTT

J: TRBJ2-3
size: NA
D: TRBD2
V: TRBV7-6
CDR3: CASRPGLAGVDTDTQYF
DNA: TGTGCCAGCAGACCGGGACTAGCGGGAGTTGACACAGATACGCAGTATTTT

J: TRBJ2-5
size: NA
D: TRBD2
V: TRBV14
CDR3: CASSQGRLAGEGKYQETQYF
DNA: TGTGCCAGCAGCCAAGGTCGACTAGCGGGAGAGGGGAAGTACCAAGAGACCCAGTACTTC

J: TRBJ2-3
size: NA
D: TRBD2
V: TRBV28
CDR3: CASGPAGLAGGSPAFGTQYF
DNA: TGTGCCAGCGGCCCAGCGGGACTAGCGGGAGGATCGCCGGCCTTCGGTACGCAGTATTTT

J: TRBJ1-2
size: NA
D: TRBD1
V: TRBV6-5
CDR3: CASSYKDLGQFYGYTF
DNA: TGTGCCAGCAGTTACAAAGACTTGGGACAGTTCTATGGCTACACCTTC

J: TRBJ2-1
size: NA
D: NA
V: TRBV19
CDR3: CASSHFASFPHNEQFF
DNA: TGTGCCAGTAGTCACTTCGCTAGTTTCCCCCACAATGAGCAGTTCTTC

J: TRBJ1-1
size: NA
D: TRBD1
V: TRBV14
CDR3: CASSQEEAGGTEAFF
DNA: TGTGCCAGCAGCCAAGAAGAGGCAGGGGGGACTGAAGCTTTCTTT

J: TRBJ2-1
size: NA
D: TRBD2
V: TRBV19
CDR3: CASSIDRGGRSYNEQFF
DNA: TGTGCCAGTAGTATAGATCGCGGGGGGCGCTCCTACAATGAGCAGTTCTTC

J: TRBJ2-5
size: NA
D: TRBD1
V: TRBV5-4
CDR3: CASSNCGTGGAETQYF
DNA: TGTGCCAGCAGCAACTGCGGGACAGGGGGGGCGGAGACCCAGTACTTC

J: TRBJ1-5
size: NA
D: NA
V: TRBV6-1
CDR3: CASSEVPRDNNQPQHF
DNA: TGTGCCAGCAGTGAAGTTCCCAGGGATAACAATCAGCCCCAGCATTTT

J: TRBJ2-7
size: NA
D: TRBD1
V: TRBV11-3
CDR3: CASSSRTGGYEQYF
DNA: TGTGCCAGCAGCAGCCGGACAGGGGGCTACGAGCAGTACTTC

J: TRBJ2-7
size: NA
D: NA
V: TRBV5-6
CDR3: CASSLPQQGSYEQYF
DNA: TGTGCCAGCAGCTTGCCACAACAGGGTTCCTACGAGCAGTACTTC

J: TRBJ1-3
size: NA
D: NA
V: TRBV13
CDR3: CASSPPTPPGTIYF
DNA: TGTGCCAGCAGCCCCCCCACACCCCCGGGGACCATATATTTT

J: TRBJ2-7
size: NA
D: TRBD2
V: TRBV29-1
CDR3: CSVGTSGTYEQYF
DNA: TGCAGCGTCGGGACTAGCGGTACCTACGAGCAGTACTTC